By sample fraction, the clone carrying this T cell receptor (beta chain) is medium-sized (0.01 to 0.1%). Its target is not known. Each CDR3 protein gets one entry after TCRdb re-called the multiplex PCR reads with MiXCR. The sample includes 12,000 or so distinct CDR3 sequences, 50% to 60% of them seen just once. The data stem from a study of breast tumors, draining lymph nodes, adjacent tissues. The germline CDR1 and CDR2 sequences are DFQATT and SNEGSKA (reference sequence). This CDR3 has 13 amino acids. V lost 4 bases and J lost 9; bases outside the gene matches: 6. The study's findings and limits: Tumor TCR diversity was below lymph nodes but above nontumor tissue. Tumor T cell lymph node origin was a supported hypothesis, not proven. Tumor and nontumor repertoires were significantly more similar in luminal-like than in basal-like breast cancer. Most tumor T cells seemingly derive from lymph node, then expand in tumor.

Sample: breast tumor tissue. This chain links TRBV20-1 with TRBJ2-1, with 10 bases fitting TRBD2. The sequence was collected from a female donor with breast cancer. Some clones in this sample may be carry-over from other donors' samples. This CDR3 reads CSAKGTSEVEQFF. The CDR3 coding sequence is TGCAGTGCTAAAGGGACTAGCGAAGTTGAGCAGTTCTTC.